The text below deals with one TCR beta chain. It has no known antigen specificity. No per-base quality is available; no much larger clone lies one base away. The collaborating institutions used their own protocols to collect whole blood in K2EDTA tubes. For TCRbeta analysis, collaborators shipped samples in one of three forms: frozen whole blood, isolated PBMCs, or DNA extracted from either of those sample types. Reading from cysteine to phenylalanine, the CDR3 counts 14 amino acids. Only CDR3 DNA remains: 42 bases, in frame from the first base. Trimming removed 5 bases from V and 4 bases from J; the gene matches leave 6 bases unexplained. For CDR1 and CDR2, the germline V gene lists SGHRS and YFSETQ. The sample comes from a study of blood T cell repertoires in COVID-19 (dated by TCRdb to between 2020 and 2021). About the full investigation: The collaborator samples originated in the United States, Italy and Spain and spanned the acute and convalescent phases of COVID-19. Samples came from the ongoing ImmuneRACE study (first 160 participants) plus 1,254 subjects from 6 global collaborators. The prospective study material was composed of cDNA or gDNA derived from T cells, B-cell-depleted T cells, or PBMCs. Where available, HLA class I and class II types were taken from metadata supplied by the sample provider and were not determined by assay-based typing. Sample metadata almost always included a de-identified subject ID, COVID-19 status, age in years and sex. The repertoires were released in a freely available public database meant as a resource for research on the immune response to SARS-CoV-2. The dataset comprised deeply sampled blood TCRbeta repertoires from subjects exposed to, actively infected with, or recovered from COVID-19. The full study reports these points: How much clinical and demographic metadata was included differed by source and by participant, and the metadata was provided uncurated.

TCRbeta CDR3 regions were amplified from genomic DNA using the immunoSEQ Assay, a bias-controlled multiplex PCR. The original pipeline was this. Nucleated cell counts per sample were estimated from amplification of reference gene primers within the assay. To quantify the absolute abundance of each unique TCRbeta CDR3 rearrangement, sequence reads were collapsed and filtered. For each sample, productive Simpson clonality was calculated as the square root of Simpson's diversity index across productive rearrangements. TCRdb carries this immuneACCESS record with in-frame sequences only. Its versions omit some clonotypes, under half of them owing to an unresolved V gene in the studies checked, with the rest unexplained. V, J and clone size reflect that table, while D and trimming were determined from the DNA. This sample gives 200,000 to 250,000 clones in total; approximately 87% of them show up just once. The ten largest clones capture 6.2% of the sample.

The sequence derives from a man in his 60s with acute or convalescent COVID-19. The sequencing input was peripheral blood. Rearrangement joined TRBV5-1 to TRBJ2-7; 10 bases in the middle match TRBD2. The nucleotides read TGCGCCAGCAGTTCCGGGACTAGCGTTTACGAGCAGTACTTC. This yields the protein CASSSGTSVYEQYF.